These 21 T cell receptor beta chains came from one sample sequenced in a study of response to subunit inactivated influenza vaccine. In TCRdb, the RT-PCR reads were re-called with MiXCR into one record per CDR3 protein. The profile shows 550,000 to 800,000 distinct CDR3 sequences, about 15% of them singletons. The sequencing here drew on PBMCs from blood, taken 12 days after vaccination. Receptors were obtained from a man aged 45 to 65 who received an inactivated influenza vaccine.

The chain uses TRBV3-1 and TRBJ2-5; no definite D call. CDR1 LGHDT and CDR2 YNNKEL come from the germline V gene (reference sequence). V dropped 4 bases and J dropped 2 bases, with 14 bases sitting between them. The CDR3 is 15 residues long. The CDR3: CASSPDPLGQETQYF. The CDR3 DNA reads TGTGCCAGCAGCCCGGACCCGCTGGGACAAGAGACCCAGTACTTC.

The chain is built from TRBV28 and TRBJ2-1; TRBD2 agrees at 9 bases. The CDR3 is 17 amino acids. Germline V gene data show CDR1 as MDHEN and CDR2 as SYDVKM. J gave up 6 bases and V 3 bases, and 12 bases lay outside the gene matches. CDR3 coding DNA: TGTGCCAGCAGTTTCCCGCTAATAGCGGGAGATGTCAATGAGCAGTTCTTC. Translation: CASSFPLIAGDVNEQFF.

This clonotype turned up a few times. V and J are TRBV14 and TRBJ2-3; D gene uncertain. The CDR3 has 14 amino acids. The V gene's germline CDR1 is SGHDN and CDR2 FVKESK. V lost 0 bases and J 5 bases, leaving 9 bases between the germline ends. CDR3 nucleotide sequence: TGTGCCAGCAGCCAAGAACCGGGTTTAGATACGCAGTATTTT. Encoded protein: CASSQEPGLDTQYF. The full variable domain, rest sourced from reference TRBV14 and TRBJ2-3, is EAGVTQFPSHSVIEKGQTVTLRCDPISGHDNLYWYRRVMGKEIKFLLHFVKESKQDESGMPNNRFLAERTGGTYSTLKVQPAELEDSGVYFCASSQEPGLDTQYFGPGTRLTVL.

Only a few counts were recorded for this clonotype. The chain couples TRBV28 to TRBJ2-4; maybe TRBD1 (6 bases). The CDR3 length is 15 residues. CDR1 is MDHEN and CDR2 is SYDVKM in the germline V gene. Trimming stripped 7 bases from V and 1 base from J, with 14 bases between. CDR3 bases: TGTGCCAGCAACACAGGGATTAGGGCCAAAAACATTCAGTACTTC. Translated, it gives CASNTGIRAKNIQYF.

This clonotype has a handful of counts. V usage is TRBV2 and J usage is TRBJ1-2; D gene ambiguous. Germline V CDR1 and CDR2: SNHLY, FYNNEI. CDR3 length: 14 residues. V was trimmed by 2 bases and J by 2 bases, leaving 9 bases between them. CDR3 DNA: TGTGCCAGCAGTGAAATAGCGGGAAACTATGGCTACACCTTC. As protein: CASSEIAGNYGYTF.

A few counts support this clonotype. This chain joins TRBV20-1 and TRBJ1-1, with D maybe TRBD1 (6 bases). The germline V gene encodes CDR1 DFQATT and CDR2 SNEGSKA (reference sequence). V lost 6 bases and J 0 bases, leaving 20 bases between the germline ends. The CDR3 sequence is 16 residues long. CDR3 sequence: CSAPGEGVIMNTEAFF. Written as DNA, the CDR3 is TGCAGTGCCCCAGGGGAGGGGGTTATTATGAACACTGAAGCTTTCTTT.

There are many counts of this clonotype. The chain carries TRBV28 and TRBJ1-4; D not resolved. Germline CDR1 reads MDHEN; CDR2 reads SYDVKM. The CDR3 runs to 15 residues. V was shortened by 2 bases and J by 0 bases, with 7 bases between the two germline ends. CDR3 coding DNA: TGTGCCAGCAGTTTAGCGCGCGCAACTAATGAAAAACTGTTTTTT. This sequence encodes CASSLARATNEKLFF.

The V and J genes are TRBV28 and TRBJ2-7, with D perhaps being TRBD1 or TRBD2 (7 bases each). There are 14 residues in the CDR3. Germline CDR1 reads MDHEN; CDR2 reads SYDVKM. Trimming took 8 bases from V and 0 from J, leaving 14 bases between them. The CDR3 region is CASGQGGASYEQYF. The DNA of the CDR3 is TGTGCCAGCGGCCAGGGGGGGGCCTCCTACGAGCAGTACTTC.

A few counts support this clonotype. The chain carries TRBV5-1 and TRBJ2-1; no clear D gene. The CDR3 has 15 amino acids. Germline CDR1 and CDR2: SGHRS and YFSETQ. Trimming stripped 0 bases from V and 7 bases from J, with 14 bases between. The CDR3 reads CASSLALMDGNEQFF. Here the CDR3 DNA reads TGCGCCAGCAGCTTGGCCCTAATGGACGGGAATGAGCAGTTCTTC. Full variable domain (remainder filled in from reference TRBV5-1 and TRBJ2-1): KAGVTQTPRYLIKTRGQQVTLSCSPISGHRSVSWYQQTPGQGLQFLFEYFSETQRNKGNFPGRFSGRQFSNSRSEMNVSTLELGDSALYLCASSLALMDGNEQFFGPGTRLTVL.

At least ten counts were recorded for this clonotype. The CDR3 DNA follows: TGCGCCAGCAGCCTTAGCGGGGGATCCTACGAGCAGTACTTC. Residues: CASSLSGGSYEQYF. The chain has TRBV5-1 and TRBJ2-7; 9 bases fit TRBD2. CDR3 length equals 14 residues. J gave up 1 base and V 4 bases, and 3 bases lay outside the gene matches. Germline CDR1 is SGHRS and CDR2 is YFSETQ.

The sample holds a few counts of this clonotype. V gene TRBV7-3 combines with J gene TRBJ2-3, with 12 bases aligning to TRBD2. The germline gives CDR1 SGHTA, CDR2 FQGTGA. V dropped 5 bases and J dropped 3; count of bases not matched to a gene: 3. CDR3 length: 15 residues. CDR3 in amino acids: CASSEGTSGTDTQYF. CDR3 bases: TGTGCCAGCAGCGAGGGGACTAGCGGGACAGATACGCAGTATTTT.

The chain recombines TRBV10-3 with TRBJ2-7, with a possible D match to TRBD1 (5 bases). The CDR3 runs to 14 residues. V gave up 2 bases and J gave up 0 bases, with 8 bases separating them. Per the germline V gene, CDR1 is ENHRY and CDR2 is SYGVKD. CDR3 region: CAISEPDTSYEQYF. In DNA, the CDR3 is TGTGCCATCAGTGAGCCGGACACCTCCTACGAGCAGTACTTC.

This clonotype has just a few counts. The chain joins TRBV6-4 to TRBJ2-2; D possibly matches TRBD1 or TRBD2 (5 bases each). Trimming cost V 6 bases and J 0 bases, with 17 bases left between them. The CDR3 is made up of 17 amino acids. Per germline, CDR1 MRHNA and CDR2 SNTAGT. CDR3: CASSDTIGTANTGELFF. CDR3 nucleotide sequence: TGTGCCAGCAGCGACACCATCGGGACGGCGAACACCGGGGAGCTGTTTTTT.

This clonotype appeared a few times. CDR3 DNA sequence: TGTGCCAGCAGCTTGGACAGGGCTGTTTCTTCACCCCTCCACTTT. Amino acid sequence: CASSLDRAVSSPLHF. The V gene is TRBV5-4, the J gene TRBJ1-6, with D possibly TRBD1 on 6 matching bases. There are 15 residues in the CDR3. CDR1 and CDR2 (germline): SGHNT, YYREEE (reference sequence). V was cut by 0 bases and J by 9 bases, with 13 bases left in between.

V is TRBV10-3 and J is TRBJ2-5; 11 bases fit TRBD1. Trimming at V came to 7 bases and at J to 4 bases, leaving 8 bases not matched to a gene. Per the germline V gene, CDR1 is ENHRY and CDR2 is SYGVKD. The CDR3 totals 15 residues. The CDR3 coding sequence is TGTGCCATCAACAAAGGACAGGGGGCGCGAGAGACCCAGTACTTC. This sequence encodes CAINKGQGARETQYF.

This clonotype was found a few times. The genes are TRBV2 and TRBJ1-5; D gene unclear. V was cut by 4 bases and J by 0 bases, with 7 bases left in between. This CDR3 has 14 residues. The germline CDR1 and CDR2 sequences are SNHLY and FYNNEI. The DNA of the CDR3 is TGTGCCAGCAGTGCTCAGGTTAGCAATCAGCCCCAGCATTTT. It yields the protein CASSAQVSNQPQHF.

V gene TRBV2 combines with J gene TRBJ2-6; D gene ambiguous. Trimming took 8 bases from V and 0 from J, leaving 11 bases between them. Germline CDR1 SNHLY, CDR2 FYNNEI. The CDR3 spans 15 residues. CDR3 sequence (DNA): TGTGCCAGCTCGGCCCAGAGCTCTGGGGCCAACGTCCTGACTTTC. Translated: CASSAQSSGANVLTF.

The gene calls are TRBV24-1 and TRBJ2-5; D unresolved. V lost 1 base and J 4 bases, leaving 6 bases between the germline ends. CDR3 length: 13 amino acids. Germline lookup yields CDR1 KGHDR and CDR2 SFDVKD. The CDR3 bases are TGTGCCACCAGTGATTTAATGGGAGAGACCCAGTACTTC. This codes for CATSDLMGETQYF.

This clonotype was picked up many times. The chain recombines TRBV5-1 with TRBJ2-5; either TRBD1 or TRBD2 may fit D (6 bases each). This CDR3 spans 13 amino acids. CDR1 is SGHRS and CDR2 is YFSETQ in the germline V gene. The V gene lost 4 bases and the J gene lost 1 base, with 8 bases spanning the gap. The CDR3 sequence is CASSTGAQETQYF. The CDR3 DNA is TGCGCCAGCAGCACGGGGGCCCAAGAGACCCAGTACTTC.

This clonotype was observed a few times. This chain joins TRBV4-2 and TRBJ2-3, with D unresolved. V lost 1 base to trimming and J lost 2 bases, with 13 bases between them. Germline V gene lookup returns CDR1 LGHNA and CDR2 YNFKEQ. The CDR3 length is 16 residues. Here the CDR3 reads CASSQAAGGDTDTQYF. The CDR3, as DNA: TGTGCCAGCAGCCAAGCCGCTGGCGGAGACACAGATACGCAGTATTTT.

V and J are TRBV7-9 and TRBJ2-1; D is uncertain. V lost 4 bases and J 12 bases, leaving 10 bases between the germline ends. This CDR3 is built from 11 residues. The V gene's germline CDR1 is SEHNR and CDR2 FQNEAQ (reference sequence). This CDR3 is CASSSFRVQFF. The CDR3 DNA reads as TGTGCCAGCAGCTCGTTCCGAGTGCAGTTCTTC. Complete variable domain (other parts from reference TRBV7-9 and TRBJ2-1): DTGVSQNPRHKITKRGQNVTFRCDPISEHNRLYWYRQTLGQGPEFLTYFQNEAQLEKSRLLSDRFSAERPKGSFSTLEIQRTEQGDSAMYLCASSSFRVQFFGPGTRLTVL.